This is a list of T cell receptor beta chains from one sample in a study of control samples from healthy donors and cancer patients. Sequenced by immunoSEQ multiplex PCR; TCRdb stores in-frame clones only, minus some. The top ten hold 1.5% to 2% of the sample, which has about 98,000 clones, roughly four fifths seen once. Sequenced input: blood. Every receptor here comes from a man aged 60 to 69 in good health. The CDR3 runs from the conserved cysteine through the conserved F or W. The order of the fields is D gene, V gene, J gene, clone size, CDR3 protein, CDR3 DNA. A D gene is named only where the DNA matches it firmly. Some rows mark clone size as missing; the rest say once, few, many or name a class of expanded clone.

D: -
V: TRBV25-1
J: TRBJ2-3
size: few
CDR3: CASSEWGGTDTQYF
DNA: TGTGCCAGCAGTGAATGGGGGGGCACAGATACGCAGTATTTT

D: -
V: TRBV29-1
J: TRBJ1-2
size: once
CDR3: CSVEVFVDLGFYGYTF
DNA: TGCAGCGTTGAAGTCTTTGTTGACCTCGGGTTCTATGGCTACACCTTC

D: -
V: TRBV3-1/TRBV3-2
J: TRBJ2-3
size: -
CDR3: CASSRASTDTQYF
DNA: TGTGCCAGCAGCCGAGCTAGCACAGATACGCAGTATTTT

D: -
V: TRBV7-8
J: TRBJ2-2
size: few
CDR3: CASSLRETGELFF
DNA: TGTGCCAGCAGCCTACGGGAGACCGGGGAGCTGTTTTTT

D: -
V: TRBV6-4
J: TRBJ1-6
size: -
CDR3: CASSDSDSDNSPLHF
DNA: TGTGCCAGCAGTGACTCGGACAGCGATAATTCACCCCTCCACTTT

D: -
V: TRBV28
J: TRBJ2-5
size: -
CDR3: CASSSFQETQYF
DNA: TGTGCCAGCAGTTCCTTCCAAGAGACCCAGTACTTC

D: -
V: TRBV11-2
J: TRBJ1-2
size: -
CDR3: CASSPTQGYEDGYTF
DNA: TGTGCCAGCAGCCCAACCCAGGGGTATGAGGATGGCTACACCTTC

D: TRBD1
V: TRBV6-5
J: TRBJ1-6
size: once
CDR3: CASSYRDRDSPLHF
DNA: TGTGCCAGCAGTTACCGGGACAGGGACTCACCCCTCCACTTT

D: TRBD2
V: TRBV3-1/TRBV3-2
J: TRBJ2-5
size: -
CDR3: CASSQGLAGGETQYF
DNA: TGTGCCAGCAGCCAAGGACTAGCGGGGGGGGAGACCCAGTACTTC

D: -
V: TRBV29-1
J: TRBJ2-1
size: -
CDR3: CSVVDRDPSSYNEQFF
DNA: TGCAGCGTTGTTGACCGGGACCCGAGCTCCTACAATGAGCAGTTCTTC

D: TRBD2
V: TRBV7-8
J: TRBJ2-1
size: -
CDR3: CASSLDGGAYNEQFF
DNA: TGTGCCAGCAGCTTAGATGGGGGGGCCTACAATGAGCAGTTCTTC

D: -
V: TRBV4-1
J: TRBJ1-4
size: -
CDR3: CASSRVRVIFSGELFF
DNA: TGCGCCAGCAGCCGAGTTAGGGTTATATTTTCGGGGGAACTGTTTTTT

D: -
V: TRBV30
J: TRBJ2-7
size: -
CDR3: CAWARRAEQYF
DNA: TGTGCCTGGGCAAGAAGGGCCGAGCAGTACTTC

D: -
V: TRBV19
J: TRBJ1-5
size: -
CDR3: CASSIPGWSSLRNQPQHF
DNA: TGTGCCAGTAGTATACCGGGATGGTCCTCTCTACGCAATCAGCCCCAGCATTTT

D: -
V: TRBV30
J: TRBJ2-2
size: -
CDR3: CAWRPGVDTGELFF
DNA: TGTGCCTGGAGGCCAGGGGTGGACACCGGGGAGCTGTTTTTT